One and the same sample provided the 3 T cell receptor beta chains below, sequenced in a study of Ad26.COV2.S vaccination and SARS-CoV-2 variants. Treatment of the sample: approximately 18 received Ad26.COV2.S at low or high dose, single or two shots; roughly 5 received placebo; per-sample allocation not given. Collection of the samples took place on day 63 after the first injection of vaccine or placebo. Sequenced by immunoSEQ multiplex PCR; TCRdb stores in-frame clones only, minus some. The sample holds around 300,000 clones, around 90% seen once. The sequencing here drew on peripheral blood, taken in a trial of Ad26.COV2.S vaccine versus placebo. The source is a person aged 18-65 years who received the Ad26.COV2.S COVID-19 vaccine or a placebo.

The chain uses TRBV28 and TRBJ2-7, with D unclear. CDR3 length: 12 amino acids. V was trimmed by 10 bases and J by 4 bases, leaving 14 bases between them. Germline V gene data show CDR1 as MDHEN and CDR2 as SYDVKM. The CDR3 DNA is TGTGCCACCGCTTCAGGAATTTACGAGCAGTACTTC. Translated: CATASGIYEQYF.

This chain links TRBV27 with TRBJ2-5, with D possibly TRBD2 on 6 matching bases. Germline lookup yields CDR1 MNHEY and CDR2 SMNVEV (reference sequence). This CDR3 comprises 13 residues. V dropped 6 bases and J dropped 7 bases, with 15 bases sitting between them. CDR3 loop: CASSRRDLGTQYF. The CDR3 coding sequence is TGTGCCAGCAGCCGGAGGGACCTGGGGACCCAGTACTTC.

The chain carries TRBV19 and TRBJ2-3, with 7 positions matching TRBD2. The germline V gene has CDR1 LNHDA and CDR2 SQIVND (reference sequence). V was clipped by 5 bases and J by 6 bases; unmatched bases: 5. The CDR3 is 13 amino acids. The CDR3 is CASSVTSADTQYF. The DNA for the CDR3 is TGTGCCAGTAGTGTAACTAGCGCGGATACGCAGTATTTT.